Included here is one TCR beta chain sequence, with context. Its specificity is not known. Other DNA sequences in the sample encode the same CDR3. The data originate from a study of OX40 agonist ivuxolimab in advanced cancers. Study background: Among those enrolled, mean age was about 62 years (range about 23 to 79) and less than 90% were male.

Patients were excluded for autoimmune disease history or systemic immunosuppression. Blood was sampled at baseline, cycle 4 day 1, and cycle 7 day 1. General study results and limits: In the 0.1 to 3.0 mg/kg range, CD4+ and CD8+ blood T cells had expanded clonally by week 6.

The CDR3 has 14 amino acids. V lost 1 base and J 0 bases, leaving 7 bases between the germline ends. Germline V gene lookup returns CDR1 SGHVS and CDR2 FNYEAQ. Assay used: immunoSEQ multiplex PCR; TCRdb lists only in-frame clones, some missing. The sample includes almost 90,000 clones, more than 75% seen only once; the top ten take around 1.5%. This chain uses TRBV7-6 with TRBJ2-7; D is unclear. The sample was CD4+ or CD8+ T cells sorted from blood, taken in a trial of the OX40 agonist ivuxolimab. This receptor was identified in an adult with an advanced solid tumor such as melanoma, head and neck, liver or kidney cancer. The CDR3 DNA is TGTGCCAGCAGCTTAGAGGGCCGCTCCTACGAGCAGTACTTC. Translated: CASSLEGRSYEQYF.